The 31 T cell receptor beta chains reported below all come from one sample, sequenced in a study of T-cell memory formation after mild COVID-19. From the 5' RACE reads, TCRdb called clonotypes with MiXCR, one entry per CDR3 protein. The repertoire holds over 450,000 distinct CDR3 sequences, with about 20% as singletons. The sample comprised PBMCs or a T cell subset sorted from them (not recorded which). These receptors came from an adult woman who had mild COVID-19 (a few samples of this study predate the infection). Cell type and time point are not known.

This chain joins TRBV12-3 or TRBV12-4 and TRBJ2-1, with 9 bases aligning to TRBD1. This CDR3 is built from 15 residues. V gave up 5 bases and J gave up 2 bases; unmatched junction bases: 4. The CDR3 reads CASSPTGGPYNEQFF. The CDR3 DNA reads TGTGCCAGCAGTCCCACAGGGGGCCCCTACAATGAGCAGTTCTTC.

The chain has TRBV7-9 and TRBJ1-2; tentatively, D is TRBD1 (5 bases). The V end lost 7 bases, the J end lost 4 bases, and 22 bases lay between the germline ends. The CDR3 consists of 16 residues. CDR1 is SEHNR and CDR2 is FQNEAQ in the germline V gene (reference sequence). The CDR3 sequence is CASTPVTGALTYGYTF. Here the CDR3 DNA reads TGTGCCAGCACCCCAGTGACCGGGGCGCTTACCTATGGCTACACCTTC.

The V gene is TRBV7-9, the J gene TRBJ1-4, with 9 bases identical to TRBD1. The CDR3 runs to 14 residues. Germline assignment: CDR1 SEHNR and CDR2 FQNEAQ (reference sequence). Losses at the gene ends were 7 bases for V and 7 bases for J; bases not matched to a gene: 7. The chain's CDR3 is CASTPGQGIEKLFF. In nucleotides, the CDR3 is TGTGCCAGCACACCGGGACAGGGAATTGAAAAACTGTTTTTT.

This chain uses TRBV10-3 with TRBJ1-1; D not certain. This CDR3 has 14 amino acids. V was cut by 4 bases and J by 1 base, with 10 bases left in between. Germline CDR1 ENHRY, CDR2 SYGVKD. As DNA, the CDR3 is TGTGCCATCAGTGCTGGAAGGGCGAACACTGAAGCTTTCTTT. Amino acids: CAISAGRANTEAFF.

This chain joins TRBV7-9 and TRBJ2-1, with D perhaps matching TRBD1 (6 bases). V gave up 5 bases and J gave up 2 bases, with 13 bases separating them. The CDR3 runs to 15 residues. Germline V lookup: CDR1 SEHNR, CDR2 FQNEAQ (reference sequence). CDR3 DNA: TGTGCCAGCAGCCTCCTTGAGGGGGCCTACAATGAGCAGTTCTTC. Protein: CASSLLEGAYNEQFF.

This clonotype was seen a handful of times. CDR3 amino acids: CASSQDPGTLLEQYF. CDR3 DNA: TGCGCCAGCAGCCAAGACCCCGGGACACTGCTCGAGCAGTACTTC. This chain uses TRBV4-1 with TRBJ2-7, with a tentative D call TRBD1 (6 bases). V was trimmed by 0 bases and J by 6 bases, leaving 15 bases between them. Germline V lookup: CDR1 MGHRA, CDR2 YSYEKL. The CDR3 totals 15 residues.

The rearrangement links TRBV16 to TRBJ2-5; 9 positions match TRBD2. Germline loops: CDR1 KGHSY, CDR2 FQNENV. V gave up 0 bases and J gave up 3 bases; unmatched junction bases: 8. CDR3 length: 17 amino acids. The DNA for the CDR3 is TGTGCCAGCAGCCAATCGCGGCTAGCGGGGAACAAAGAGACCCAGTACTTC. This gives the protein CASSQSRLAGNKETQYF. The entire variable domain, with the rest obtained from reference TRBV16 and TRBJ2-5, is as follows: GEEVAQTPKHLVRGEGQKAKLYCAPIKGHSYVFWYQQVLKNEFKFLISFQNENVFDETGMPKERFSAKCLPNSPCSLEIQATKLEDSAVYFCASSQSRLAGNKETQYFGPGTRLLVL.

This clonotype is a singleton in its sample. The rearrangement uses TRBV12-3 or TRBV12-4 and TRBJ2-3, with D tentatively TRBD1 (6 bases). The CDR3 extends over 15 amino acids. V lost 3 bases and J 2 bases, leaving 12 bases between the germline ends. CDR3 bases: TGTGCCAGCAGTTTCGGGGACACTCTCACAGATACGCAGTATTTT. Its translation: CASSFGDTLTDTQYF.

The CDR3 loop reads CASSDRVSAGGYTF. DNA for the CDR3: TGTGCCAGCAGCGACAGGGTATCGGCGGGTGGCTACACCTTC. The rearrangement links TRBV7-9 to TRBJ1-2; 7 bases are a match to TRBD1. This CDR3 spans 14 amino acids. The germline CDR1 and CDR2 sequences are SEHNR and FQNEAQ (reference sequence). The V and J ends lost 5 bases and 7 bases, in that order; junction bases with no gene match: 10.

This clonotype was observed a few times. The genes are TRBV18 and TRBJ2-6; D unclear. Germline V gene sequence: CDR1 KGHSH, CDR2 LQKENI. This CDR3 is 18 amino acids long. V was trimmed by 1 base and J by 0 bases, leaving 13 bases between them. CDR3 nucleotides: TGTGCCAGCTCACCACTCTTAGCATCTGGCTCTGGGGCCAACGTCCTGACTTTC. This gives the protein CASSPLLASGSGANVLTF.

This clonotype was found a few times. This chain's CDR3 is CASNPGLLTETQYF. In DNA form, the CDR3 reads TGTGCCAGCAATCCGGGACTCCTCACAGAGACCCAGTACTTC. The chain combines TRBV12-3 or TRBV12-4 with TRBJ2-5; TRBD2 is a possible D gene (6 bases). V gave up 7 bases and J gave up 4 bases, with 16 bases separating them. CDR3 length equals 14 residues.

The CDR3 reads CASSAGTTRNQPQHF. In DNA form, the CDR3 reads TGTGCCAGCTCAGCCGGGACAACGAGGAATCAGCCCCAGCATTTT. The V call is TRBV18, the J call TRBJ1-5; D might be TRBD1 (6 bases). Germline V CDR1 and CDR2: KGHSH, LQKENI. The CDR3 spans 15 residues. V lost 5 bases to trimming and J lost 4 bases, with 15 bases between them.

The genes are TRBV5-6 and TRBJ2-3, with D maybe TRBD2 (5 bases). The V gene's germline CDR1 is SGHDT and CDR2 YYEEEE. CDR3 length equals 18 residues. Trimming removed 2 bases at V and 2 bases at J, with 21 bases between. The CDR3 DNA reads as TGTGCCAGCAGCTTCAAGGCGAGGGTCTTCGCACACACAGATACGCAGTATTTT. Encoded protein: CASSFKARVFAHTDTQYF.

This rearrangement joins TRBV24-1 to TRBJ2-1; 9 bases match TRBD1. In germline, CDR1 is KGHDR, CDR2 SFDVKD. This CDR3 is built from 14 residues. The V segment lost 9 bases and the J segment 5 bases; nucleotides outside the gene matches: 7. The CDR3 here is CATGMGTGNNEQFF. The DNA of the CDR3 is TGTGCCACCGGGATGGGGACAGGGAACAATGAGCAGTTCTTC.

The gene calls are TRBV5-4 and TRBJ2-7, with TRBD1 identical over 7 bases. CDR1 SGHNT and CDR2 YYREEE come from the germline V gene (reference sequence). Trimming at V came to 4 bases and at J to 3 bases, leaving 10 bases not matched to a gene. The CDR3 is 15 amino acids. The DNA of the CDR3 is TGTGCCAGCAGCCGCGGACAGGTGAAGGACTACGAGCAGTACTTC. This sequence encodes CASSRGQVKDYEQYF. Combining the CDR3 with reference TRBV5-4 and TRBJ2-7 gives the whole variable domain ETGVTQSPTHLIKTRGQQVTLRCSSQSGHNTVSWYQQALGQGPQFIFQYYREEENGRGNFPPRFSGLQFPNYSSELNVNALELDDSALYLCASSRGQVKDYEQYFGPGTRLTVT.

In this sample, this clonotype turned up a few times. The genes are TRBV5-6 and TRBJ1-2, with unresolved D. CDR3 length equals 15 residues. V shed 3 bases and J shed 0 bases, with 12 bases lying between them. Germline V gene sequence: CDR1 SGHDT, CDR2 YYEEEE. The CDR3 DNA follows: TGTGCCAGCAGCTCCGCAGGATGGGCTAACTATGGCTACACCTTC. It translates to CASSSAGWANYGYTF.

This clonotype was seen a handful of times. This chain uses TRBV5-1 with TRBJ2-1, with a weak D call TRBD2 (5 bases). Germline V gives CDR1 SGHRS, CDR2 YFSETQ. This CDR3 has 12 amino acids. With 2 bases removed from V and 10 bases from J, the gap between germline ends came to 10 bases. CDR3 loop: CASSFSEAEQFF. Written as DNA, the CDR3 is TGCGCCAGCAGCTTCTCGGAGGCAGAGCAGTTCTTC.

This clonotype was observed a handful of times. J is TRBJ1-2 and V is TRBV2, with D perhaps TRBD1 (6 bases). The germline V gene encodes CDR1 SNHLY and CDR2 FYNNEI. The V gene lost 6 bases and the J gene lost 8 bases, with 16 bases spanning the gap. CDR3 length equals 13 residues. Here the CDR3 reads CASSLQGLDGYTF. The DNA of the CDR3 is TGTGCCAGCAGCTTACAGGGTCTAGACGGCTACACCTTC.

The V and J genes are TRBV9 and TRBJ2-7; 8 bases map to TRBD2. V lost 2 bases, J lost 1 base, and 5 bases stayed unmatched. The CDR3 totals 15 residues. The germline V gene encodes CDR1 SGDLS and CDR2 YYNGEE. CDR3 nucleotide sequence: TGTGCCAGCAGCGTCGATTCGGGGGGGTCCTACGAGCAGTACTTC. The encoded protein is CASSVDSGGSYEQYF.

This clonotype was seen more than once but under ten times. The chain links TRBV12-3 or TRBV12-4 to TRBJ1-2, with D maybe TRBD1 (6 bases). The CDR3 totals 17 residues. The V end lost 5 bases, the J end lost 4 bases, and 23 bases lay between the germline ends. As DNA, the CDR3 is TGTGCCAGCAGTGTGTGGGACACCGGTTTATGGTCCTATGGCTACACCTTC. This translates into CASSVWDTGLWSYGYTF.

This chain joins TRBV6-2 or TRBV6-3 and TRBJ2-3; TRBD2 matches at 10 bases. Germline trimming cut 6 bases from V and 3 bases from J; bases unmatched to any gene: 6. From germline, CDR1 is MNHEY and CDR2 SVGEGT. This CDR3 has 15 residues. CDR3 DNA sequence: TGTGCCAGCAGCTCGCTAGCGGGGGAGACAGATACGCAGTATTTT. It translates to CASSSLAGETDTQYF.

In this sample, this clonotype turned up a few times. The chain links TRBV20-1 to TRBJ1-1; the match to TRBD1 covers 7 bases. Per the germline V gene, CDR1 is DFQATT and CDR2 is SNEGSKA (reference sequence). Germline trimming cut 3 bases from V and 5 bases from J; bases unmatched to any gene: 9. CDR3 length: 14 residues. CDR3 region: CSARSDRIATEAFF. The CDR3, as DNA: TGCAGTGCTAGGTCGGACAGGATCGCAACTGAAGCTTTCTTT.

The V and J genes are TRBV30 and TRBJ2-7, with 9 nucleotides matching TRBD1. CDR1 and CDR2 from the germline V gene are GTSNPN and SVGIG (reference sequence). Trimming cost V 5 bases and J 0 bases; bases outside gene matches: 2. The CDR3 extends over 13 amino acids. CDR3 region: CAWGGQGSYEQYF. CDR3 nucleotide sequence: TGTGCCTGGGGGGGACAGGGCTCCTACGAGCAGTACTTC.

The CDR3: CASSSHGTSPETQYF. The CDR3 DNA reads as TGTGCCAGCAGCTCCCACGGGACTAGTCCAGAGACCCAGTACTTC. V and J are TRBV7-6 and TRBJ2-5, with 8 bases aligning to TRBD2. The CDR3 loop spans 15 amino acids. Germline lookup yields CDR1 SGHVS and CDR2 FNYEAQ. Trimming at V came to 4 bases and at J to 4 bases, leaving 8 bases not matched to a gene.

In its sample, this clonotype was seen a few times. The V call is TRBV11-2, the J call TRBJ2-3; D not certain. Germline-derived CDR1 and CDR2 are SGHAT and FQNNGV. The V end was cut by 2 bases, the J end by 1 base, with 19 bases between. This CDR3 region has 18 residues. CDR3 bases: TGTGCCAGCAGCTTATGGGTGGCATTCGTGAACCGCACAGATACGCAGTATTTT. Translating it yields CASSLWVAFVNRTDTQYF.

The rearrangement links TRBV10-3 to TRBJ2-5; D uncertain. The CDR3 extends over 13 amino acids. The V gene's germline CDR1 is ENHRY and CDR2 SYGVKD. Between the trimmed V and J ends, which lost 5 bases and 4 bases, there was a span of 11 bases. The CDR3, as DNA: TGTGCCATCAGTCGTGAGGAGCGAGAGACCCAGTACTTC. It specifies CAISREERETQYF.

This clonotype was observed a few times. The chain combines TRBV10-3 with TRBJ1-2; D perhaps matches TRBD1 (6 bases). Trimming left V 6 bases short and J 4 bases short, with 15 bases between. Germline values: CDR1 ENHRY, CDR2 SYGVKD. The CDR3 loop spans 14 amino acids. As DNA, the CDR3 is TGTGCCATCAGCCAGGGAACAGGGATCTATGGCTACACCTTC. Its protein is CAISQGTGIYGYTF.

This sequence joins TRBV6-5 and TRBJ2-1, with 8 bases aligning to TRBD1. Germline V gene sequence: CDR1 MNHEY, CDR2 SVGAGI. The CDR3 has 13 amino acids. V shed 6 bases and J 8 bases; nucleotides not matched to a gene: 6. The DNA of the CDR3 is TGTGCCAGCAGCCGCGACAGGGGCCATGAGCAGTTCTTC. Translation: CASSRDRGHEQFF.

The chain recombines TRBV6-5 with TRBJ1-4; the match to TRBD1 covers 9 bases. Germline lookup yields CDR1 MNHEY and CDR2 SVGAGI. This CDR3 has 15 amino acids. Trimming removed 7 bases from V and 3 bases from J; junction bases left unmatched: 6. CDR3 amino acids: CASNPGTGSNEKLFF. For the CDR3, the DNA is TGTGCCAGCAATCCAGGGACAGGGTCTAATGAAAAACTGTTTTTT.

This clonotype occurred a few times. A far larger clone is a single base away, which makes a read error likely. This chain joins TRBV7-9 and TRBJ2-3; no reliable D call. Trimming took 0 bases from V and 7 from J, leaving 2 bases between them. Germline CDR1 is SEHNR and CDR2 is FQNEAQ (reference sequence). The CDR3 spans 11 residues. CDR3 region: CASSLAYTQYF. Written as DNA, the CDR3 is TGTGCCAGCAGCTTAGCCTATACGCAGTATTTT. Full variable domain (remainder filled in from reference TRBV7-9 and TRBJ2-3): DTGVSQNPRHKITKRGQNVTFRCDPISEHNRLYWYRQTLGQGPEFLTYFQNEAQLEKSRLLSDRFSAERPKGSFSTLEIQRTEQGDSAMYLCASSLAYTQYFGPGTRLTVL.

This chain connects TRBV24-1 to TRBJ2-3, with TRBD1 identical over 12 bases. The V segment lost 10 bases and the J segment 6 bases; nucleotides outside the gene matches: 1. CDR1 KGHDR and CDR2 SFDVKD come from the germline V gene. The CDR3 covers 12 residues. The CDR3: CATGTGGDTQYF. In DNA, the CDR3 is TGTGCCACTGGGACAGGGGGCGATACGCAGTATTTT.